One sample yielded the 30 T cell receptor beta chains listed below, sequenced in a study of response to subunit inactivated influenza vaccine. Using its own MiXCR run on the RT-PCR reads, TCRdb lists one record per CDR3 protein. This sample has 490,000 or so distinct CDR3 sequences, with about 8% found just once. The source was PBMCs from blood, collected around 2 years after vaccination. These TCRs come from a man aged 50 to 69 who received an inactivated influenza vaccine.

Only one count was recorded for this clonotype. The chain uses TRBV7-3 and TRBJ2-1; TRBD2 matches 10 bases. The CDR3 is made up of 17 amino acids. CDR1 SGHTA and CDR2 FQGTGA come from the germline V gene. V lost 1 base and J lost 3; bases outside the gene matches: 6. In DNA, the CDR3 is TGTGCCAGCAGCTTAATGGCGGGACTAGCGAACTACAATGAGCAGTTCTTC. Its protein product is CASSLMAGLANYNEQFF.

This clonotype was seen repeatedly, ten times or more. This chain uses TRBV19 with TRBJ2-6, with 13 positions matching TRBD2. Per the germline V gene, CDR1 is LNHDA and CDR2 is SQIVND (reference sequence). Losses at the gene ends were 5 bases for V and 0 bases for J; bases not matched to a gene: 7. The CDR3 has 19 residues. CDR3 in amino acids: CASSSLGLAGYSGANVLTF. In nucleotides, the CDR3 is TGTGCCAGTAGTTCCTTGGGACTAGCGGGATACTCTGGGGCCAACGTCCTGACTTTC.

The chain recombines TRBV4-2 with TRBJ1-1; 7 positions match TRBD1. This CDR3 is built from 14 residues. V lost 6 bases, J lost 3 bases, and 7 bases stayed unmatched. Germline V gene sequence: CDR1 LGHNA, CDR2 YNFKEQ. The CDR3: CASRTSDRDTEAFF. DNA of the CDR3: TGTGCCAGCAGAACCTCCGACAGGGACACTGAAGCTTTCTTT.

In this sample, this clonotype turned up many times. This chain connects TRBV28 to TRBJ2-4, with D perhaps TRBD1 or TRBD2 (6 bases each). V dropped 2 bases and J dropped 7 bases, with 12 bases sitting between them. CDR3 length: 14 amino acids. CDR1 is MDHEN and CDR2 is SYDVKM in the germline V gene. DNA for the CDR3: TGTGCCAGCAGTTTAAGGGGGGAATGGAACATTCAGTACTTC. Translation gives CASSLRGEWNIQYF.

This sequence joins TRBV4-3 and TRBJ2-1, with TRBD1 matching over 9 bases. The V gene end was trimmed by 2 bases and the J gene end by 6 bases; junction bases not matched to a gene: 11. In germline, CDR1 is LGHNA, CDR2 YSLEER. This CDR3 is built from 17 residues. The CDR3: CASSQLLRDRVPNEQFF. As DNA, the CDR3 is TGCGCCAGCAGCCAACTGCTCCGGGACAGGGTCCCCAATGAGCAGTTCTTC.

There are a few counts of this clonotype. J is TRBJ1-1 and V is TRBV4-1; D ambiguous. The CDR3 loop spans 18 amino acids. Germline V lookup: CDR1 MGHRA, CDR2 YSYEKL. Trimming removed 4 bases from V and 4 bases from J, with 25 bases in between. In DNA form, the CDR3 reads TGCGCCAGCAGCCCAAGATCCGGGCACAAGGGTCTTACCACTGAAGCTTTCTTT. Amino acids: CASSPRSGHKGLTTEAFF.

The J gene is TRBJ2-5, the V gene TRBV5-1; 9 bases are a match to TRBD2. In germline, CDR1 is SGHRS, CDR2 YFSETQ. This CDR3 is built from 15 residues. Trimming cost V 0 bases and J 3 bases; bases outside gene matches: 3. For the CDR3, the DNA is TGCGCCAGCAGCTTGGTTAGCGGGAGTAAAGAGACCCAGTACTTC. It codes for CASSLVSGSKETQYF. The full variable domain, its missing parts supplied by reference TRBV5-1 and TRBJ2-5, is KAGVTQTPRYLIKTRGQQVTLSCSPISGHRSVSWYQQTPGQGLQFLFEYFSETQRNKGNFPGRFSGRQFSNSRSEMNVSTLELGDSALYLCASSLVSGSKETQYFGPGTRLLVL.

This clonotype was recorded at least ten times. This CDR3 reads CASSQVAGYNSPLHF. The CDR3 DNA is TGCGCCAGCAGCCAAGTGGCGGGTTATAATTCACCCCTCCACTTT. The chain combines TRBV4-1 with TRBJ1-6; D ambiguous. Trimming pared 1 base from V and 4 bases from J, leaving 8 bases between. Germline V gene sequence: CDR1 MGHRA, CDR2 YSYEKL. The CDR3 runs 15 residues.

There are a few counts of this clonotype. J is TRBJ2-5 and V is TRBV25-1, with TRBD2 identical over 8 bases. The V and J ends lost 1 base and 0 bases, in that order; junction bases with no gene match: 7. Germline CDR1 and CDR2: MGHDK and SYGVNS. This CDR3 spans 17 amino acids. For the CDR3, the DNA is TGTGCCAGCAGTGAATTGCGGCGGGAGGATTACCAAGAGACCCAGTACTTC. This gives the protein CASSELRREDYQETQYF.

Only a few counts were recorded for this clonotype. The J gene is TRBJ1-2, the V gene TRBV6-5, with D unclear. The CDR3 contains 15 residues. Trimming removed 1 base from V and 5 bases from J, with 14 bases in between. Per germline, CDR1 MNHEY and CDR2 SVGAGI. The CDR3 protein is CASSYFGDPRYGYTF. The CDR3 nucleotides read TGTGCCAGCAGTTACTTTGGGGATCCGAGATATGGCTACACCTTC.

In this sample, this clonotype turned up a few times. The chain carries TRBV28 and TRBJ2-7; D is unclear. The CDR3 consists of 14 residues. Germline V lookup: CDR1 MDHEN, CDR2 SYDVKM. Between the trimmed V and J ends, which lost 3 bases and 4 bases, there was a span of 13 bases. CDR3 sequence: CASSFGQNLYEQYF. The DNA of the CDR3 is TGTGCCAGCAGTTTTGGTCAGAATCTATACGAGCAGTACTTC. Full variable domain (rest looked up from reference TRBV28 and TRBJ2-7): DVKVTQSSRYLVKRTGEKVFLECVQDMDHENMFWYRQDPGLGLRLIYFSYDVKMKEKGDIPEGYSVSREKKERFSLILESASTNQTSMYLCASSFGQNLYEQYFGPGTRLTVT.

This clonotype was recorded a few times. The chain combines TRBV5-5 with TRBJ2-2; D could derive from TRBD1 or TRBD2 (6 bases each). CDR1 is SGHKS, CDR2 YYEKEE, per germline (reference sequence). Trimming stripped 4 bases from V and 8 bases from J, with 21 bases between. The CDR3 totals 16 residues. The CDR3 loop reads CASSPIPRGLGGELFF. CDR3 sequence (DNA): TGTGCCAGCAGCCCGATACCCCGGGGGCTAGGTGGGGAGCTGTTTTTT.

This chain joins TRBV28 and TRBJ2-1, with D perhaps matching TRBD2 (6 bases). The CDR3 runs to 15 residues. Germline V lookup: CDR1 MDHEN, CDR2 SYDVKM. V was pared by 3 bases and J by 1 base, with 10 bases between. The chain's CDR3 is CASSFGGISYNEQFF. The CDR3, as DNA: TGTGCCAGCAGTTTTGGGGGGATTTCCTACAATGAGCAGTTCTTC.

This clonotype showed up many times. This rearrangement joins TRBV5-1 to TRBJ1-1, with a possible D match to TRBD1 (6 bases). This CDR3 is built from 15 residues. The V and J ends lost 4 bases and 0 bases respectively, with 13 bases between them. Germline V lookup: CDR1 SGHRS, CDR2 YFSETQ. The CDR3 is CASSSGRGLNTEAFF. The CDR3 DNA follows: TGCGCCAGCAGCAGCGGCAGGGGTCTGAACACTGAAGCTTTCTTT.

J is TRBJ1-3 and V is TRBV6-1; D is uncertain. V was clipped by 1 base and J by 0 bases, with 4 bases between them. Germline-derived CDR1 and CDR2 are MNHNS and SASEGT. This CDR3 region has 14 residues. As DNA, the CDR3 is TGTGCCAGCAGTGAAGGGTTCTCTGGAAACACCATATATTTT. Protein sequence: CASSEGFSGNTIYF.

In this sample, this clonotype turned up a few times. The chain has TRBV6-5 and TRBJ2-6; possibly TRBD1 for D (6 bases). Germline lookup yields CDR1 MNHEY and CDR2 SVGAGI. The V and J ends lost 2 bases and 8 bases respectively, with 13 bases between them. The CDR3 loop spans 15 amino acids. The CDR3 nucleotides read TGTGCCAGCAGTTACGCACAGGGAGTTTCCAACGTCCTGACTTTC. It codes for CASSYAQGVSNVLTF.

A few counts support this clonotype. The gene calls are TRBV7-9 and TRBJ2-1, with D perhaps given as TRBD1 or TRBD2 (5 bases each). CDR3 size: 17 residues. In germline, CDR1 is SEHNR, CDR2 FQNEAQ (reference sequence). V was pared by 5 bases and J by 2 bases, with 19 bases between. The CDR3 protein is CASSIMTPGPTYNEQFF. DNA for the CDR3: TGTGCCAGCAGCATAATGACCCCGGGACCTACCTACAATGAGCAGTTCTTC.

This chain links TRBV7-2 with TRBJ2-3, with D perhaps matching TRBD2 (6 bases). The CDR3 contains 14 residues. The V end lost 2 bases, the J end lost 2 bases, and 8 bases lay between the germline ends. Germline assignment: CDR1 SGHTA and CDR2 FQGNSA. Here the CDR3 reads CASSLRGFTDTQYF. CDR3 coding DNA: TGTGCCAGCAGCTTACGGGGGTTCACAGATACGCAGTATTTT.

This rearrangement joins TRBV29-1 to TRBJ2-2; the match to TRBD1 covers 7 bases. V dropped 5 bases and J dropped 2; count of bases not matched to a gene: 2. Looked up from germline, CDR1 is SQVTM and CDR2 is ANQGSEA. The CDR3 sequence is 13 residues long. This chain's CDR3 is CSVRQGNTGELFF. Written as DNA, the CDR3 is TGCAGCGTTAGACAGGGTAACACCGGGGAGCTGTTTTTT.

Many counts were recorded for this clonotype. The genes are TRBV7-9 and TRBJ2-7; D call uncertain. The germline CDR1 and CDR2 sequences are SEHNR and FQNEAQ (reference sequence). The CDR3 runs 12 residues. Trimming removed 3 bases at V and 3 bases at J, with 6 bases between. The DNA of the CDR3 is TGTGCCAGCAGCTTGGGTTTCTACGAGCAGTACTTC. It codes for CASSLGFYEQYF.

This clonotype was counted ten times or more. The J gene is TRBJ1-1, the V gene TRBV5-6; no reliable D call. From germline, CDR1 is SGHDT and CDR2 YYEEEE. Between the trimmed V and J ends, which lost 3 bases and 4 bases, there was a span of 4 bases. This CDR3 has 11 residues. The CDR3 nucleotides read TGTGCCAGCAGCTACTTCACTGAAGCTTTCTTT. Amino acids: CASSYFTEAFF.

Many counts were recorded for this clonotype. CDR3 region: CSARGNSGVSSYEQYF. The CDR3 nucleotides are TGCAGTGCTAGGGGAAATAGCGGGGTAAGCTCCTACGAGCAGTACTTC. This chain links TRBV20-1 with TRBJ2-7, with TRBD2 matching over 8 bases. Germline V gene lookup returns CDR1 DFQATT and CDR2 SNEGSKA (reference sequence). With 3 bases clipped from V and 0 bases from J, the junction kept 10 bases outside the gene matches. The CDR3 extends over 16 amino acids.

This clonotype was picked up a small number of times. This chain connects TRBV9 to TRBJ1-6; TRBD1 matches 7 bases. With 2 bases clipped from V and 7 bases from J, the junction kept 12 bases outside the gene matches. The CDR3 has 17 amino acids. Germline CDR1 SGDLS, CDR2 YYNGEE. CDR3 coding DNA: TGTGCCAGCAGCGTTTCGACAGGGTCAAGTTGGAATTCACCCCTCCACTTT. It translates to CASSVSTGSSWNSPLHF.

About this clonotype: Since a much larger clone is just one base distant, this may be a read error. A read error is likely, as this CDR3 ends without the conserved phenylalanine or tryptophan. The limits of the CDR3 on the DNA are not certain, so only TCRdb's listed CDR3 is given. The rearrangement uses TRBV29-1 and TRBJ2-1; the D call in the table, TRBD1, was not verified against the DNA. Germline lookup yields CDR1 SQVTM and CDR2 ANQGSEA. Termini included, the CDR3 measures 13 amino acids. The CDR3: CSVEGLDGKRGFI.

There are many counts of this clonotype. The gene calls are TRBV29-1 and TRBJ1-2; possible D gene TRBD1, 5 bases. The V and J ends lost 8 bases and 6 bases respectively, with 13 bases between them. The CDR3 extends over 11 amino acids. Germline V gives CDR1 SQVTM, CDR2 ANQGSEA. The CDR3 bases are TGCAGCTCGAGGGACGGCGATGGCTACACCTTC. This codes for CSSRDGDGYTF.

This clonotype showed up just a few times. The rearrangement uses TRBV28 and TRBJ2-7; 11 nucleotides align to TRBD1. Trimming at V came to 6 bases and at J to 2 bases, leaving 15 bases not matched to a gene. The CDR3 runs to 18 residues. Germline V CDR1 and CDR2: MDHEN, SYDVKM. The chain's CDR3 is CASSYTGTGGKPTYEQYF. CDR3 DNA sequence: TGTGCCAGCAGCTATACCGGGACAGGGGGTAAACCAACCTACGAGCAGTACTTC. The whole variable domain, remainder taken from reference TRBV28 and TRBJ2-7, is DVKVTQSSRYLVKRTGEKVFLECVQDMDHENMFWYRQDPGLGLRLIYFSYDVKMKEKGDIPEGYSVSREKKERFSLILESASTNQTSMYLCASSYTGTGGKPTYEQYFGPGTRLTVT.

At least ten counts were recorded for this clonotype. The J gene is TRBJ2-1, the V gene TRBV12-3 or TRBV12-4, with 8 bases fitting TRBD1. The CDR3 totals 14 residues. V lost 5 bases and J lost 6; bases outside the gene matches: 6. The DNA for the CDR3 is TGTGCCAGCAGTAATCGGACAGGGTTCAATGAGCAGTTCTTC. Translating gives CASSNRTGFNEQFF.

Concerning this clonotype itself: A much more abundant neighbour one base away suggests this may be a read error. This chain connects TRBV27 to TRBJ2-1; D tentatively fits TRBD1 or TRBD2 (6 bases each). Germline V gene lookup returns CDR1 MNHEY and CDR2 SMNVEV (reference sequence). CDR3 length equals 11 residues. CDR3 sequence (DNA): TGTGCCAGCTCGGGGGCCAATGCGCAGTTCTTC. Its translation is CASSGANAQFF.

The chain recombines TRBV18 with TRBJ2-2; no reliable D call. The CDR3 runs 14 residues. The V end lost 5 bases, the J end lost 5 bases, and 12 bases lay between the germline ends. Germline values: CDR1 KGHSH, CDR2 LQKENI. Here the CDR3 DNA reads TGTGCCAGCTCAATATCAAAGGATACCGGGGAGCTGTTTTTT. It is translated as CASSISKDTGELFF.

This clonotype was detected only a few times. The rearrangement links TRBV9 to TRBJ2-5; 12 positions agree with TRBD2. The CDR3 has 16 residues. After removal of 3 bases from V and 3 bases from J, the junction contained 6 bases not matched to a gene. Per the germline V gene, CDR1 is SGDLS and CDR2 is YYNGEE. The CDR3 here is CASSAGTSGLEETQYF. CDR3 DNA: TGTGCCAGCAGCGCGGGGACTAGCGGGCTCGAAGAGACCCAGTACTTC.